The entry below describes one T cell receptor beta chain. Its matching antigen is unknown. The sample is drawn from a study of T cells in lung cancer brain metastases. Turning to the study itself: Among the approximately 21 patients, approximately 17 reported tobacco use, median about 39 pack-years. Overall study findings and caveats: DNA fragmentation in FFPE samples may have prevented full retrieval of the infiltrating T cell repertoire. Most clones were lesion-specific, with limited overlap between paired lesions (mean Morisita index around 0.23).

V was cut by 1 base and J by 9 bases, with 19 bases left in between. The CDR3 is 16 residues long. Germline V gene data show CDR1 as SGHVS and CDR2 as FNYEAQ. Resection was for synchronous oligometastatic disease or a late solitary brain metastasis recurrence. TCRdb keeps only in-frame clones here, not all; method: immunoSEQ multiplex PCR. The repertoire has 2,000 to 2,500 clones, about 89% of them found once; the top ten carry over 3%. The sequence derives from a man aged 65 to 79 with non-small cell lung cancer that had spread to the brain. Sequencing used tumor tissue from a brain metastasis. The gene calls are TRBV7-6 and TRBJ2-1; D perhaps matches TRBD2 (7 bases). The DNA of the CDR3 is TGTGCCAGCAGCTTAGGTCAGGGGTCCAGCGGGATTGAGCAGTTCTTC. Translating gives CASSLGQGSSGIEQFF.